This T cell receptor (beta chain) was found in a study of shared clonotypes between healthy human individuals. The study, taken as a whole, reports: Collection of samples was limited to blood; tissue repertoires likely differ.

Genomic DNA per cell subset filled all wells of several immunoSEQ plates. The table came from immunoSEQ multiplex PCR; TCRdb's copy has only in-frame clones and leaves some out. The sample contains about 2 million clones, roughly 95% of which appear only once. V lost 7 bases to trimming and J lost 5 bases, with 17 bases between them. This CDR3 has 14 residues. Germline CDR1 is MNHEY and CDR2 is SVGAGI. Nashville, Tennessee was home to all donors, each a Caucasian adult. Negatively enriched CD4+ T cells were divided by CD45RA into naive and memory. Comment on this clone: The antigen is undetermined.

The source is a man aged 18 to 30 in good health. V and J are TRBV6-5 and TRBJ1-1; D is ambiguous. Sequencing was done on a sample of naive CD4+ T cells sorted from blood. Subset reported: CD45RA+ positively selected. For the CDR3, the DNA is TGTGCCAGCAAGATCCAGGCCCCGGGGACTGAAGCTTTCTTT. It translates to CASKIQAPGTEAFF.